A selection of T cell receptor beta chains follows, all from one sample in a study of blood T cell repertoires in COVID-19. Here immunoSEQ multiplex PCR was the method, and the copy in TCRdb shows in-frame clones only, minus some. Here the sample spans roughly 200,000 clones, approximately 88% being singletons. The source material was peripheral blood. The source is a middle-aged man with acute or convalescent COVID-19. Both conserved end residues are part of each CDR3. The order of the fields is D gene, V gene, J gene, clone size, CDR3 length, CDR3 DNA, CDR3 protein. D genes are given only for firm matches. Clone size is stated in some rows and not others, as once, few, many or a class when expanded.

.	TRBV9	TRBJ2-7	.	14	TGTGCCAGCAGCGTAGGAAAAAACACCTACGAGCAGTACTTC	CASSVGKNTYEQYF
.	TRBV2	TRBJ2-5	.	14	TGTGCCAGCAGTGAAGTTGTAGCGGAAGAGACCCAGTACTTC	CASSEVVAEETQYF
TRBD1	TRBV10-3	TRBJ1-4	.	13	TGTGCCATCGGGGGACAGGGAGATGAAAAACTGTTTTTT	CAIGGQGDEKLFF
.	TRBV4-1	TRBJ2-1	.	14	TGCGCCAGCAGCCTCAAGGACAGTTACAATGAGCAGTTCTTC	CASSLKDSYNEQFF
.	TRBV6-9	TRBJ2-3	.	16	TGTGCCAGCAGCTCAGCCGGCGGGGTCCCGGCAGATACGCAGTATTTT	CASSSAGGVPADTQYF
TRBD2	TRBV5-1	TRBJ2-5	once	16	TGCGCCAGCAGCTCCGGACTAGCGGGGGTCCAAGAGACCCAGTACTTC	CASSSGLAGVQETQYF
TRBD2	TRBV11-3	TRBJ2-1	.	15	TGTGCCAGCAGCCCGACTAGCGGGGGGGCGGGTGAGCAGTTCTTC	CASSPTSGGAGEQFF
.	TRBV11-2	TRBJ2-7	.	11	TGTGCCAGCAGCACTACCTACGAGCAGTACTTC	CASSTTYEQYF
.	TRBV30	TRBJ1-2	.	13	TGTGCCTGGAGTGTGTATGAGGGAGGTGGCTACACCTTC	CAWSVYEGGGYTF
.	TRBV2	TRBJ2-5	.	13	TGTGCCAGCAGTGTGGGGGGACGGGAGACCCAGTACTTC	CASSVGGRETQYF
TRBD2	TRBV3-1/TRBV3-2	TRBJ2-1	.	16	TGTGCCAGCAGCCCCATAGCGGGGAGGAGCGGCAATGAGCAGTTCTTC	CASSPIAGRSGNEQFF
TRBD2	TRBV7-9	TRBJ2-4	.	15	TGTGCCAGCAGTCCACTAGCGGGGGGGAAAAACATTCAGTACTTC	CASSPLAGGKNIQYF
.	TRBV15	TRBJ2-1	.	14	TGTGCCACCAGCAGAGATTCCAGGAACAATGAGCAGTTCTTC	CATSRDSRNNEQFF
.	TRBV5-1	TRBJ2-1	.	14	TGCGCCAGCAGCTTGACAGGGGAGGTCAATGAGCAGTTCTTC	CASSLTGEVNEQFF
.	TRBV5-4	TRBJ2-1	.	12	TGTGCCAGCAGTTATGACATGTATGAGCAGTTCTTC	CASSYDMYEQFF
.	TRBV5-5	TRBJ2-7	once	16	TGTGCCAGCAGCTCGAACAGGGCGGTATTACGTCAGGAGCAGTACTTC	CASSSNRAVLRQEQYF
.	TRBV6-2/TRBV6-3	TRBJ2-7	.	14	TGTGCCAGCAGTTACTCGTCAGGGACCTACGAGCAGTACTTC	CASSYSSGTYEQYF
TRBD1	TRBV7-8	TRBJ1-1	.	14	TGTGCCAGCAGCGTAGAACGACAGGGTACTGAAGCTTTCTTT	CASSVERQGTEAFF
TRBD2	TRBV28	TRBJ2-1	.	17	TGTGCCAGCAGTCCCACCCGGACTAGCGGGGGGTACAATGAGCAGTTCTTC	CASSPTRTSGGYNEQFF
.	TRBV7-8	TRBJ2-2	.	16	TGTGCCAGCAGCTTAGGATCCCGGACACCGTTCGGGGAGCTGTTTTTT	CASSLGSRTPFGELFF
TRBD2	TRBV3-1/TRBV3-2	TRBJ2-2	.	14	TGTGCCAGCGAACTAGCGGGGCAGACCGGGGAGCTGTTTTTT	CASELAGQTGELFF
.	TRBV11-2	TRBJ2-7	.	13	TGTGCCAGCAGCCACCTAGGGGCCGACGAGCAGTACTTC	CASSHLGADEQYF
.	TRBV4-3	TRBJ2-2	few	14	TGCGCCAGCAGCCGGACACCGAACACCGGGGAGCTGTTTTTT	CASSRTPNTGELFF
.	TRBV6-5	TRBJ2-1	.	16	TGTGCCAGCAGTTACTCGGGAGGATATTGGAACAATGAGCAGTTCTTC	CASSYSGGYWNNEQFF
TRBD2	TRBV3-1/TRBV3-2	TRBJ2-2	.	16	TGTGCCAGCAGCCAGGGACTAGCGGTTAACACCGGGGAGCTGTTTTTT	CASSQGLAVNTGELFF
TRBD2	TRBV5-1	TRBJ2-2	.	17	TGCGCCAGCAGCTTAATGACTAGCGGGGGGTTAACCGGGGAGCTGTTTTTT	CASSLMTSGGLTGELFF
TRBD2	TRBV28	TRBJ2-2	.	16	TGTGCCAGCAGCCCCTGGACTAGCCTGAACACCGGGGAGCTGTTTTTT	CASSPWTSLNTGELFF
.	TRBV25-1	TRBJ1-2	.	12	TGTGCCAGCAGTGAGGGCCCCTATGGCTACACCTTC	CASSEGPYGYTF
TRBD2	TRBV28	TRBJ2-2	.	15	TGTGCCAGCAGTTTATTAACTAGCGACACCGGGGAGCTGTTTTTT	CASSLLTSDTGELFF
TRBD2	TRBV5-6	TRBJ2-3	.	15	TGTGCCAGCAGCACCTCTAGCGGGGGGCCGCTCCGGGAGTATTTT	CASSTSSGGPLREYF
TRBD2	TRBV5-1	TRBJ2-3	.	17	TGCGCCAGCAGCTTGGAGGTAGCGGGGGGCCGCACAGATACGCAGTATTTT	CASSLEVAGGRTDTQYF